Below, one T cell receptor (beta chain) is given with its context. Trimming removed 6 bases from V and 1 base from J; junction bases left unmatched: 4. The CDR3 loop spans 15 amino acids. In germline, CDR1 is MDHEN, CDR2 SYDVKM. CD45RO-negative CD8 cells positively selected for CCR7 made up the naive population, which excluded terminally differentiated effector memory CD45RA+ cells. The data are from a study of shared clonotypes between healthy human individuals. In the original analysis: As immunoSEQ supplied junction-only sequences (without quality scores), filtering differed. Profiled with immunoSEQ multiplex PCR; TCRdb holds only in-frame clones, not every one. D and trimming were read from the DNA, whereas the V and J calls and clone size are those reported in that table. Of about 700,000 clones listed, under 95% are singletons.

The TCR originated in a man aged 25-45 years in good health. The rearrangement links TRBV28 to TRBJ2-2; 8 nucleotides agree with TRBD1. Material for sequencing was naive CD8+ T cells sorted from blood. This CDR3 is CASRGGQGNTGELFF. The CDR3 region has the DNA TGTGCCAGCAGGGGCGGACAGGGGAACACCGGGGAGCTGTTTTTT.